This entry concerns a single T cell receptor (beta chain). This clone was counted a few times. This receptor's antigen is unknown. The record has no base qualities; no much larger clone is one base away. The protocol used for the library was the immunoSEQ multiplex PCR assay. In TCRdb, the immuneACCESS table is reduced to in-frame sequences with V and J assigned. These tables do not hold every clone; where another copy was compared, an unresolved V gene accounts for under half, and the others remain unexplained. This sample lists roughly 60,000 clones; about 92% were detected once. The ten largest clones represent about 2% of the sample. This record belongs to a study of T cell changes during pregnancy in multiple sclerosis (dated by TCRdb to about 2019). As for the study more broadly: The study examined how the T cell repertoire changed over the course of pregnancy in women with multiple sclerosis.

This sequence was found in a female donor in good health, enrolled as a control in a pregnancy study. The source was peripheral blood, collected in the second trimester of pregnancy.

The DNA reads TGTGCCAGCAGAGGCGGGGCGGCGCGACAGGCCAAAAACATTCAGTACTTC. This translates into CASRGGAARQAKNIQYF. This sequence uses TRBV28 and TRBJ2-4; the D gene is perhaps TRBD2, on 6 matching bases. The junction shows trimming of 6 bases on V and 1 base on J, plus 19 bases between the germline ends. The germline V gene specifies MDHEN as CDR1 and SYDVKM as CDR2. The CDR3 sequence holds 17 residues, the cysteine and phenylalanine included. The read is trimmed to its CDR3 DNA, 51 bases read in frame from base 1. This CDR3, with the reference TRBV28 and TRBJ2-4 proteins standing in past its ends, gives the full variable domain DVKVTQSSRYLVKRTGEKVFLECVQDMDHENMFWYRQDPGLGLRLIYFSYDVKMKEKGDIPEGYSVSREKKERFSLILESASTNQTSMYLCASRGGAARQAKNIQYFGAGTRLSVL.